One sample yielded the 8 T cell receptor beta chains listed below, sequenced in a study of T cells in Graves' hyperthyroidism and ophthalmopathy. Researchers took RNA transcripts and amplified the TCR beta CDR3 regions from them. HTBI primers were employed in a first-round RT-PCR of the TCR CDR3. TCRdb recomputed calls from the multiplex PCR reads with MiXCR, one row per CDR3 protein. The sample records around 520,000 distinct CDR3 sequences, roughly 25% being singletons. The sequenced sample was blood. The receptors shown here come from a woman aged 25-40 years with Graves' ophthalmopathy.

This clonotype was detected ten times or more. The rearrangement links TRBV12-3 or TRBV12-4 to TRBJ1-1; TRBD1 aligns across 7 bases. The CDR3 sequence is 16 residues long. Losses at the gene ends were 6 bases for V and 4 bases for J; bases not matched to a gene: 14. CDR3: CASRRSKQGNGTEAFF. The CDR3 bases are TGTGCCAGCAGACGAAGTAAACAGGGGAATGGCACTGAAGCTTTCTTT.

This clonotype is a singleton in its sample. J is TRBJ2-7 and V is TRBV12-3 or TRBV12-4; no firm D call. This CDR3 comprises 14 residues. Between the trimmed V and J ends, which lost 6 bases and 2 bases, there was a span of 14 bases. As DNA, the CDR3 is TGTGCCAGCAGACGAAGCGCCGGTACCTACGAGCAGTACTTC. Its translation: CASRRSAGTYEQYF.

This sequence joins TRBV18 and TRBJ1-1; D ambiguous. The CDR3 extends over 11 amino acids. V was clipped by 2 bases and J by 8 bases, with 6 bases between them. CDR1 KGHSH and CDR2 LQKENI come from the germline V gene. CDR3 DNA: TGTGCCAGCTCACCAATAGCAGAAGCTTTCTTT. Translation gives CASSPIAEAFF.

In this sample, this clonotype turned up many times. The chain links TRBV19 to TRBJ1-1; D perhaps matches TRBD1 (5 bases). Per the germline V gene, CDR1 is LNHDA and CDR2 is SQIVND (reference sequence). The CDR3 is made up of 13 amino acids. The germline V and J ends were trimmed by 10 bases and 1 base, with 13 bases remaining between them. CDR3 in amino acids: CATKEGPNTEAFF. CDR3 nucleotide sequence: TGTGCCACAAAAGAGGGACCGAACACTGAAGCTTTCTTT.

The gene calls are TRBV20-1 and TRBJ2-6; D possibly uses TRBD1 or TRBD2 (5 bases each). The CDR3 runs to 14 residues. V lost 4 bases and J lost 2, with 9 bases in between. Looked up from germline, CDR1 is DFQATT and CDR2 is SNEGSKA (reference sequence). CDR3 sequence reads: CSAKGTAGANVLTF. For the CDR3, the DNA is TGCAGTGCTAAAGGGACGGCTGGGGCCAACGTCCTGACTTTC.

This chain connects TRBV30 to TRBJ2-7; 9 bases are a match to TRBD1. Germline V CDR1 and CDR2: GTSNPN, SVGIG (reference sequence). The CDR3 runs 13 residues. V shed 5 bases and J 4 bases; nucleotides not matched to a gene: 6. CDR3 sequence (DNA): TGTGCCTGGTCCGGGACAGGGATATACGAGCAGTACTTC. Its translation is CAWSGTGIYEQYF.

The chain uses TRBV6-2 or TRBV6-3 and TRBJ1-5; D is possibly TRBD1 (5 bases). Looked up from germline, CDR1 is MNHEY and CDR2 is SVGEGT. The CDR3 runs to 13 residues. Trimming left V 7 bases short and J 6 bases short, with 13 bases between. The CDR3 DNA reads TGTGCCAGCACCTCAAGGGACCCTCAGCCCCAGCATTTT. Residues: CASTSRDPQPQHF.

The DNA of the CDR3 is TGCGCCAGCAGCCAAGGCGCTAGTAGGGAGCTGTTTTTT. Protein sequence: CASSQGASRELFF. The V and J genes are TRBV4-3 and TRBJ2-2; D gene ambiguous. Looked up from germline, CDR1 is LGHNA and CDR2 is YSLEER. The CDR3 loop spans 13 amino acids. V gave up 1 base and J gave up 9 bases, with 9 bases separating them.